This T cell receptor beta chain was identified in a study of T cells after posttransplantation cyclophosphamide. Peripheral blood was collected from the related graft donor on the marrow donation day. The naive gate required viable CD3+CD4+ or CD3+CD8+ cells with CCR7+CD45RA+CD45RO-CD95-CD27+CD28+ phenotype. V dropped 6 bases and J dropped 0 bases, with 31 bases sitting between them. This CDR3 is built from 20 residues. Germline values: CDR1 SQVTM, CDR2 ANQGSEA. As for this clone: Its matching antigen is unknown.

The study, taken as a whole, reports: Skin or GI-infiltrating T cells shared few TRB sequences with blood.

Clones were sequenced by immunoSEQ multiplex PCR, and TCRdb holds only the in-frame ones, with some missing. The table has roughly 20,000 clones, roughly 98% seen once. This TCR came from a man between 35 and 55 years old in good health, CMV-negative, and a related stem cell transplant donor. This rearrangement joins TRBV29-1 to TRBJ2-3, with D possibly matching TRBD2 (5 bases). Input material: naive CD8+ T cells sorted from PBMCs. In DNA form, the CDR3 reads TGCAGCGTGGGCCGACTCGCGGCGAGCGGCTCCCGACTTAGCACAGATACGCAGTATTTT. Translation: CSVGRLAASGSRLSTDTQYF.